This TCR beta chain stems from a study of blood T cells in healthy people across ages. A J-beta primer mix and a sample-barcoded 5' primer were used in a second PCR of about 7 to 12 cycles. TCRdb called the 5' RACE reads again in MiXCR, with one record for every CDR3 protein. Among about 1,800,000 distinct CDR3 sequences listed, about 28% were seen once. Germline CDR1 reads ENHRY; CDR2 reads SYGVKD. This CDR3 region has 16 residues. Germline trimming cut 2 bases from V and 12 bases from J; bases unmatched to any gene: 17. The sequence was obtained from a woman in her twenties or thirties in good health. This chain connects TRBV10-3 to TRBJ2-7; 9 bases agree with TRBD1. Input material: blood. The CDR3 nucleotides read TGTGCCATCAGTGAGGCCTCCGGGACAGGGCAAGAGACCCTGTACTTC. Its translation: CAISEASGTGQETLYF.